This T cell receptor (beta chain) was found in a study of cytotoxic CD8 clonotypes in ibrutinib-treated CLL. Points from the study as a whole: Baseline clonality, higher than in age-matched healthy donors, tracked circulating CD8+ T-cell counts.

The V and J ends lost 7 bases and 1 base respectively, with 13 bases between them. The CDR3 has 13 residues. Germline lookup yields CDR1 SQVTM and CDR2 ANQGSEA. Generated by immunoSEQ multiplex PCR, the TCRdb table keeps only in-frame clones and is missing some. The sample consists of about 140,000 clones, 80% of them appearing once. Worth noting for this clone: What it binds is not known.

The J gene is TRBJ1-1, the V gene TRBV29-1, with D possibly TRBD1 on 5 matching bases. The source material was PBMCs, sampled after 36 months of ibrutinib treatment. The source of this sequence is a human donor with chronic lymphocytic leukemia. In DNA form, the CDR3 reads TGCAGCGCCAACGGACATCCGAACACTGAAGCTTTCTTT. Amino acid sequence: CSANGHPNTEAFF.